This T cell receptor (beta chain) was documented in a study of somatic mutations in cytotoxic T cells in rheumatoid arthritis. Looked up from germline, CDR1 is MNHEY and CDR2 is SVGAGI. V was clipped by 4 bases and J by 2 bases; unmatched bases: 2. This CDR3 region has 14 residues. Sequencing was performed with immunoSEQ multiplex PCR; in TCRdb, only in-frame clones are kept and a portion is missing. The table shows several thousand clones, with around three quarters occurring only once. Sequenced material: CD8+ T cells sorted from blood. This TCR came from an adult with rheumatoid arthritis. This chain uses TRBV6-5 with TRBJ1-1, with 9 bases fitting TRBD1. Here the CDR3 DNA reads TGTGCCAGCAGTTTTACAGGGGGCAACACTGAAGCTTTCTTT. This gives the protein CASSFTGGNTEAFF.